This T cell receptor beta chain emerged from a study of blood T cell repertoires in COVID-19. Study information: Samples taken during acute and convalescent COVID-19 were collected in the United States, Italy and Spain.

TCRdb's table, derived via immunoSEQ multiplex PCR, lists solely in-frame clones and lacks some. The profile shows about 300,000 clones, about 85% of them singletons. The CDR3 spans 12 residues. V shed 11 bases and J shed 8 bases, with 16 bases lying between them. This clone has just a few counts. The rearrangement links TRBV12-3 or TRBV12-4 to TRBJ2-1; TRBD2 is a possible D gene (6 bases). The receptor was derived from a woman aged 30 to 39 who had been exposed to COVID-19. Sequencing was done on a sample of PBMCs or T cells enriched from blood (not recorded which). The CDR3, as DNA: TGTGCCGTTACTAGCATCTCGGATGAGCAGTTCTTC. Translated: CAVTSISDEQFF.